What follows describes a single T cell receptor beta chain. This sample is part of a study of shared clonotypes between healthy human individuals. Trimming left V 5 bases short and J 7 bases short, with 17 bases between. Germline V lookup: CDR1 SGHAT, CDR2 FQDESV (reference sequence). The CDR3 sequence is 14 residues long. Assay: immunoSEQ multiplex PCR; the TCRdb copy retains only in-frame clones and omits some. The data contain about a million clones, roughly 80% of them singletons. Those who donated, Caucasian adults without exception, all lived in Nashville, Tennessee. V usage is TRBV11-1 and J usage is TRBJ1-2, with D possibly matching TRBD1 (6 bases). This receptor was obtained from a young man in good health. Some clones in this sample may be carry-over from other donors' samples. Sample: memory CD4+ T cells from PBMCs. This sample's subset: CD45RA-negative fraction. This chain's CDR3 is CASSPGRGSSGYTF. For the CDR3, the DNA is TGTGCCAGCAGCCCGGGCAGGGGTAGCTCTGGCTACACCTTC.